A selection of T cell receptor beta chains follows, all from one sample in a study of T cell changes during pregnancy in multiple sclerosis. Only in-frame clones appear in the TCRdb table, and some are missing; sequencing was by immunoSEQ multiplex PCR. The table records approximately 68,000 clones, 91% of them present only once. Specimen: peripheral blood, collected in the third trimester of pregnancy. The receptors originated from a female donor in good health, enrolled as a control in a pregnancy study. The CDR3 runs from the conserved cysteine through the conserved F or W. Fields, in order: D gene, J gene, clone size, V gene, CDR3 DNA, CDR3 protein. A D gene is named only where the DNA matches it firmly. The size entry is marked missing in some rows and otherwise reads once, few, many or a size class.

d_gene: NA
j_gene: TRBJ2-1
abundance: once
v_gene: TRBV28
CDR3nt: TGTGCCAGCAGGCCCTGGGCCCCCCTAGGGGATGAGCAGTTCTTC
CDR3aa: CASRPWAPLGDEQFF

d_gene: NA
j_gene: TRBJ2-7
abundance: NA
v_gene: TRBV6-5
CDR3nt: TGTGCCAGCAGTCGGACAGAAAGGGCCGAGCAGTACTTC
CDR3aa: CASSRTERAEQYF

d_gene: NA
j_gene: TRBJ1-5
abundance: NA
v_gene: TRBV6-5
CDR3nt: TGTGCCAGCAGTTACACCCAGAATCAGCCCCAGCATTTT
CDR3aa: CASSYTQNQPQHF

d_gene: TRBD1
j_gene: TRBJ2-7
abundance: NA
v_gene: TRBV7-2
CDR3nt: TGTGCCAGCAGCCTGCGGACAGGGGACTACGAGCAGTACTTC
CDR3aa: CASSLRTGDYEQYF

d_gene: NA
j_gene: TRBJ2-1
abundance: NA
v_gene: TRBV7-2
CDR3nt: TGTGCCAGCAGCCCGAAGTCAGGGGTTGGGCGCTACAATGAGCAGTTCTTC
CDR3aa: CASSPKSGVGRYNEQFF

d_gene: TRBD2
j_gene: TRBJ2-1
abundance: NA
v_gene: TRBV2
CDR3nt: TGTGCCAGCAGTGAATTTCGCGGGGGGGGGAATGAGCAGTTCTTC
CDR3aa: CASSEFRGGGNEQFF

d_gene: TRBD1
j_gene: TRBJ1-5
abundance: NA
v_gene: TRBV18
CDR3nt: TGTGCCAGCTCACCCTCCGGGACAGGGGGCTATCAGCCCCAGCATTTT
CDR3aa: CASSPSGTGGYQPQHF

d_gene: TRBD2
j_gene: TRBJ2-3
abundance: once
v_gene: TRBV27
CDR3nt: TGTGCCAGCAGGCGGGGTCGACTAGCTGGGACAGATACGCAGTATTTT
CDR3aa: CASRRGRLAGTDTQYF

d_gene: NA
j_gene: TRBJ1-2
abundance: NA
v_gene: TRBV19
CDR3nt: TGTGCCACCCTCGGCGGGGCTGTCTTCTATGGCTACACCTTC
CDR3aa: CATLGGAVFYGYTF

d_gene: NA
j_gene: TRBJ2-5
abundance: NA
v_gene: TRBV2
CDR3nt: TGTGCCAGCAGTGAAGGGTACCTAAGGGGGACCCAGTACTTC
CDR3aa: CASSEGYLRGTQYF

d_gene: TRBD1
j_gene: TRBJ1-2
abundance: NA
v_gene: TRBV28
CDR3nt: TGTGCCAGCACCAAGGACAGGGTCTATGGCTACACCTTC
CDR3aa: CASTKDRVYGYTF

d_gene: NA
j_gene: TRBJ1-6
abundance: NA
v_gene: TRBV7-8
CDR3nt: TGTGCCAGCAGTTCCAGGTCAGGCGGGGGACGGAATTCACCCCTCCACTTT
CDR3aa: CASSSRSGGGRNSPLHF

d_gene: TRBD2
j_gene: TRBJ2-1
abundance: NA
v_gene: TRBV7-2
CDR3nt: TGTGCCAGCAGCCCCCGCCCGAGCGGGACTTACAATGAGCAGTTCTTC
CDR3aa: CASSPRPSGTYNEQFF

d_gene: NA
j_gene: TRBJ1-5
abundance: NA
v_gene: TRBV4-3
CDR3nt: TGCGCCAGCAGCCAAGGTTTCGGTCAGCCCCAGCATTTT
CDR3aa: CASSQGFGQPQHF

d_gene: NA
j_gene: TRBJ2-3
abundance: NA
v_gene: TRBV19
CDR3nt: TGTGCCAGTAGTCAACAAAGCACAGATACGCAGTATTTT
CDR3aa: CASSQQSTDTQYF

d_gene: NA
j_gene: TRBJ1-1
abundance: NA
v_gene: TRBV28
CDR3nt: TGTGCCAGCAGTAGGCTCCTCACAGGGACTGAAGCTTTCTTT
CDR3aa: CASSRLLTGTEAFF

d_gene: TRBD2
j_gene: TRBJ2-7
abundance: NA
v_gene: TRBV4-2
CDR3nt: TGTGCCAGCAGCCAAGTTTACGGGGGGGCGTACGAGCAGTACTTC
CDR3aa: CASSQVYGGAYEQYF

d_gene: TRBD1
j_gene: TRBJ1-1
abundance: NA
v_gene: TRBV20-1
CDR3nt: TGCAGTGCTAGTAGACAGGGGTTCGCTTTCTTT
CDR3aa: CSASRQGFAFF

d_gene: NA
j_gene: TRBJ2-3
abundance: NA
v_gene: TRBV6-5
CDR3nt: TGTGCCAGCAGTTACGGTCTAGCAGCAGATACGCAGTATTTT
CDR3aa: CASSYGLAADTQYF

d_gene: NA
j_gene: TRBJ2-3
abundance: NA
v_gene: TRBV4-1
CDR3nt: TGCGCCAGCAGCCAAGCCCGGGGGGCGCTAGATACGCAGTATTTT
CDR3aa: CASSQARGALDTQYF

d_gene: NA
j_gene: TRBJ1-2
abundance: NA
v_gene: TRBV20-1
CDR3nt: TGCAGTGCTCCTAGACAGTGGGACATGACGTTC
CDR3aa: CSAPRQWDMTF

d_gene: NA
j_gene: TRBJ2-5
abundance: NA
v_gene: TRBV7-9
CDR3nt: TGTGCCAGCAGCTGGGGGCGGGAGACCCAGTACTTC
CDR3aa: CASSWGRETQYF

d_gene: TRBD1
j_gene: TRBJ2-1
abundance: NA
v_gene: TRBV6-1
CDR3nt: TGTGCCAGCAGTGACCCCGGGACAGGGGGTGGCAATGAGCAGTTCTTC
CDR3aa: CASSDPGTGGGNEQFF

d_gene: NA
j_gene: TRBJ2-7
abundance: NA
v_gene: TRBV15
CDR3nt: TGTGCCACCAGCCTTGACAGGACTCGATACGAGCAGTACTTC
CDR3aa: CATSLDRTRYEQYF

d_gene: NA
j_gene: TRBJ2-7
abundance: NA
v_gene: TRBV5-1
CDR3nt: TGCGCCAGCAGCTTGGGACAGGGAGGCGACGAGCAGTACTTC
CDR3aa: CASSLGQGGDEQYF

d_gene: TRBD1
j_gene: TRBJ2-7
abundance: NA
v_gene: TRBV7-7
CDR3nt: TGTGCTAGCAGCTTAGAACAGGGGGCCTACGAGCAGTACTTC
CDR3aa: CASSLEQGAYEQYF